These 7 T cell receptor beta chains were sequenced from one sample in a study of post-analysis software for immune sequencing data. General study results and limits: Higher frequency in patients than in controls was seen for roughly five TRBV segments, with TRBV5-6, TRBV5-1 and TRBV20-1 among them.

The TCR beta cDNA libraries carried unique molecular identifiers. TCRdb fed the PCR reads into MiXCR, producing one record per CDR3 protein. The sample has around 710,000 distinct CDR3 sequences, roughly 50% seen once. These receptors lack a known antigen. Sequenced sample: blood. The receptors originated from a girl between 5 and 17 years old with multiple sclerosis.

The CDR3 nucleotides are TGCAGCGTACGACTAGCGGGTCGGACAGATACGCAGTATTTT. This encodes CSVRLAGRTDTQYF. The chain carries TRBV29-1 and TRBJ2-3; TRBD2 matches 10 bases. Unmatched junction bases numbered 6, after V lost 6 bases and J lost 3 bases. The CDR3 has 14 amino acids. Per germline, CDR1 SQVTM and CDR2 ANQGSEA.

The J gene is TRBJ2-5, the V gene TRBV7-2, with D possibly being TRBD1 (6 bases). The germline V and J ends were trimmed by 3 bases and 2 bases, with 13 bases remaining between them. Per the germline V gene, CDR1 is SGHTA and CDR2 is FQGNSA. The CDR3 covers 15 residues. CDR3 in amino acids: CASSFDRGWQETQYF. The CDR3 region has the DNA TGTGCCAGCAGCTTTGATAGGGGGTGGCAAGAGACCCAGTACTTC.

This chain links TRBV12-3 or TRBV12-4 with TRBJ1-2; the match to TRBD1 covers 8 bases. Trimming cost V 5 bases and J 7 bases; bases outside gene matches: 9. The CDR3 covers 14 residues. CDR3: CASSLRGRGPGYTF. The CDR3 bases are TGTGCCAGCAGTCTCCGGGGCAGGGGGCCTGGCTACACCTTC.

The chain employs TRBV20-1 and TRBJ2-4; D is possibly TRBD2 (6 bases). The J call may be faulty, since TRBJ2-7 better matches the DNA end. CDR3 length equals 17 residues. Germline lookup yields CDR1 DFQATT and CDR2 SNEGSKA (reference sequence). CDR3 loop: CSARGTLGSGSPYEQYF. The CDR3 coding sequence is TGCAGTGCTAGAGGGACCTTAGGTAGCGGCAGTCCCTACGAGCAGTACTTC.

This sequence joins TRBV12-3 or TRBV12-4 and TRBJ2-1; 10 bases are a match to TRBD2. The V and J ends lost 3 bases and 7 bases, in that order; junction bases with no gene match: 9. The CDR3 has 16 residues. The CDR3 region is CASSLPPGLAPNEQFF. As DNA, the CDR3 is TGTGCCAGCAGTTTGCCACCGGGACTAGCGCCGAATGAGCAGTTCTTC.

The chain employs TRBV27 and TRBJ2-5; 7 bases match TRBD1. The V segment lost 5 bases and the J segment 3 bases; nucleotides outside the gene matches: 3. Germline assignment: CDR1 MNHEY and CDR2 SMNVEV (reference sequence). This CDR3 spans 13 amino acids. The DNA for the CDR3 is TGTGCCAGCAGTAAAGACAGGGAAGAGACCCAGTACTTC. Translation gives CASSKDREETQYF.

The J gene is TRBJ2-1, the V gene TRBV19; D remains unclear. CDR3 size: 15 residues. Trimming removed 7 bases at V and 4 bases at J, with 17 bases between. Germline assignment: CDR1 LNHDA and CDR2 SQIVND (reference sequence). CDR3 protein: CASTLGWLDYNEQFF. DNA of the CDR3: TGTGCCAGTACCCTAGGTTGGCTAGATTACAATGAGCAGTTCTTC.